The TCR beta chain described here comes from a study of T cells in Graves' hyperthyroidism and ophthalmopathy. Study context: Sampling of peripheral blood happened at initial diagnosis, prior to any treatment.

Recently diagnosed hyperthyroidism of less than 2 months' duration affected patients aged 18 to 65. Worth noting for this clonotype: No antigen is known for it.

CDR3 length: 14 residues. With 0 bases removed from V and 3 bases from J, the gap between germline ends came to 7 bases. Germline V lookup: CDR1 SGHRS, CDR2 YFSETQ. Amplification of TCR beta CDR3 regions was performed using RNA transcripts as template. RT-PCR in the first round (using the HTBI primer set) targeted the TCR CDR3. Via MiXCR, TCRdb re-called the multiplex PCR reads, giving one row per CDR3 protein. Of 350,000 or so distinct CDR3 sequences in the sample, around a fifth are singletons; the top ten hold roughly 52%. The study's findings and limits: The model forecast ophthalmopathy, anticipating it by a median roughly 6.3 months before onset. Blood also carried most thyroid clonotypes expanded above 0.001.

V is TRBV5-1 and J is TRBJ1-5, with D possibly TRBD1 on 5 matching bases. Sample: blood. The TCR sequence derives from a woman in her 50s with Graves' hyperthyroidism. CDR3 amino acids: CASSLGGTNQPQHF. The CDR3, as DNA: TGCGCCAGCAGCTTGGGTGGGACCAATCAGCCCCAGCATTTT.